The 2 T cell receptor beta chains listed next were all sequenced from one sample in a study of T-cell memory formation after mild COVID-19. TCRdb re-analysed the 5' RACE reads in MiXCR, keeping a single row per CDR3 protein. The sample holds roughly 240,000 distinct CDR3 sequences, under 20% seen once. Sample: PBMCs or a T cell subset sorted from them (not recorded which). The receptors stem from a man aged 18 to 35 who had mild COVID-19 (a few samples of this study predate the infection). Cell type and time point are not known.

The chain recombines TRBV29-1 with TRBJ2-1, with a weak D call TRBD2 (5 bases). The CDR3 contains 16 residues. The V and J ends lost 7 bases and 0 bases respectively, with 19 bases between them. Germline assignment: CDR1 SQVTM and CDR2 ANQGSEA. CDR3 DNA sequence: TGCAGCGCCTATGGGAGACCCCTTAGCTCCTACAATGAGCAGTTCTTC. Protein sequence: CSAYGRPLSSYNEQFF.

This clonotype was counted only a few times. The chain links TRBV4-1 to TRBJ2-7; D ambiguous. Germline V CDR1 and CDR2: MGHRA, YSYEKL. Trimming left V 0 bases short and J 3 bases short, with 15 bases between. CDR3 length: 16 residues. This CDR3 reads CASSQEVGYGSYEQYF. Written as DNA, the CDR3 is TGCGCCAGCAGCCAAGAAGTAGGCTACGGAAGCTACGAGCAGTACTTC.